This entry lists 5 T cell receptor beta chains sequenced from one sample in a study of blood T cell repertoires in COVID-19. The repertoire was sequenced with immunoSEQ multiplex PCR; TCRdb's copy has only in-frame clones and lacks some. This repertoire shows about 79,000 clones, roughly 89% found once; its top ten account for roughly 14%. Material for sequencing was peripheral blood. These receptors were collected from a man aged 65 to 79 with active or convalescent COVID-19.

J is TRBJ2-7 and V is TRBV19; 11 bases agree with TRBD2. J gave up 3 bases and V 4 bases, and 2 bases lay outside the gene matches. CDR1 is LNHDA and CDR2 is SQIVND in the germline V gene (reference sequence). CDR3 size: 14 residues. The CDR3 nucleotides read TGTGCCAGTAGTAAGGGACTAGCGGACTACGAGCAGTACTTC. This encodes CASSKGLADYEQYF.

Only a few counts were recorded for this clone. The V gene is TRBV10-3, the J gene TRBJ1-3; unclear D gene. V was clipped by 5 bases and J by 0 bases, with 8 bases between them. Germline loops: CDR1 ENHRY, CDR2 SYGVKD. This CDR3 spans 14 amino acids. CDR3 residues: CAISSGSSGNTIYF. Written as DNA, the CDR3 is TGTGCCATCAGTTCGGGAAGCTCTGGAAACACCATATATTTT.

The gene calls are TRBV7-2 and TRBJ1-1; D uncertain. Trimming took 5 bases from V and 1 from J, leaving 11 bases between them. Germline V CDR1 and CDR2: SGHTA, FQGNSA. This CDR3 spans 14 amino acids. The CDR3 DNA reads as TGTGCCAGCAGCCCAACATCTCAGAACACTGAAGCTTTCTTT. It translates to CASSPTSQNTEAFF.

The V and J genes are TRBV9 and TRBJ2-2; D might be TRBD2 (6 bases). Trimming took off 3 bases at V and 1 base at J, with 13 bases between the two ends. Germline V gene sequence: CDR1 SGDLS, CDR2 YYNGEE. This CDR3 is 16 amino acids long. CDR3 DNA sequence: TGTGCCAGCAGCGCGCGCCGGGACTTGAACACCGGGGAGCTGTTTTTT. Translating gives CASSARRDLNTGELFF.

The J gene is TRBJ2-1, the V gene TRBV24-1; 7 positions agree with TRBD1. V trimming: 6 bases; J trimming: 9 bases; junction bases outside the gene matches: 7. Germline loops: CDR1 KGHDR, CDR2 SFDVKD. The CDR3 sequence is 13 residues long. The CDR3 DNA follows: TGTGCCACCAGTAGGGGACAGTTACTTGAGCAGTTCTTC. Translating gives CATSRGQLLEQFF.